The present T cell receptor beta chain was sequenced within a study of blood T cell repertoires in COVID-19 (dated by TCRdb to between 2020 and 2021). Describing the broader study: Samples covering the acute and convalescent phases of COVID-19 were provided by collaborators in the United States, Italy and Spain. The prospective study material was composed of cDNA or gDNA derived from T cells, B-cell-depleted T cells, or PBMCs. Subjects who had been exposed to COVID-19, were actively infected with it, or had recovered from it provided the deeply sampled blood TCRbeta repertoires that made up the dataset. The repertoires were made available in a free public database intended to serve as a resource for research on the immune response to SARS-CoV-2. Samples came from the ongoing ImmuneRACE study (first 160 participants) plus 1,254 subjects from 6 global collaborators. The sample metadata nearly always contained a de-identified subject ID, COVID-19 status, age in years and sex. Where available, HLA class I and class II types were obtained from metadata supplied by the sample provider rather than from assay-based typing.

The CDR3 starts with the cysteine, ends with the phenylalanine, and has 15 residues. The retained sequence is limited to the CDR3, 45 bases, with the frame set at the first base. Trimmed from V: 5 bases; trimmed from J: 4 bases; junction bases lacking a gene match: 6. CDR1 is given as SGHVS and CDR2 as FNYEAQ, both from the germline V gene. On the study overall, not on this receptor specifically: Clinical and demographic metadata were provided uncurated, with the amount varying by source and participant.

TCRbeta CDR3 regions were amplified from genomic DNA by means of the immunoSEQ Assay, a bias-controlled multiplex PCR. Concerning the study's data processing: The number of nucleated cells in each sample was estimated from the amplification of reference gene primers within the assay. To quantify the absolute abundance of each unique TCRbeta CDR3 rearrangement, sequence reads were collapsed and filtered. For each sample, productive Simpson clonality was calculated as the square root of Simpson's diversity index over productive rearrangements. What TCRdb holds here is the immuneACCESS table cut down to in-frame rearrangements. Part of the clones is not present; checked against another copy, under half of the missing clones reflect an unresolved V gene, and the others are unexplained. V and J calls and clone size are as listed in that table; D and trimming were resolved from the DNA. This sample gives roughly 63,000 clones in total; almost 80% of them show up just once. The ten largest clones capture over 10% of the sample.

The collaborating institutions used their own protocols to collect whole blood in K2EDTA tubes. Collaborator samples were shipped for TCRbeta analysis as frozen whole blood, isolated PBMCs, or DNA extracted from either sample type. A note on this clone: Its target antigen remains unknown. Within one base of it there is no much larger clone, and no base qualities were kept.

Sequences were obtained from peripheral blood. This TCR was sampled from a man at least 80 years old with acute or convalescent COVID-19. The sequence is built from TRBV7-6 and TRBJ2-2; TRBD1 agrees with 8 junctional bases. The CDR3 protein is CASSPGQGSTGELFF. The bases read TGTGCCAGCAGCCCTGGACAGGGCAGCACCGGGGAGCTGTTTTTT.